This entry lists 8 T cell receptor beta chains sequenced from one sample in a study of OX40 agonist ivuxolimab in advanced cancers. Sequencing was performed with immunoSEQ multiplex PCR; in TCRdb, only in-frame clones are kept and a portion is missing. Of tens of thousands of clones detected, 84% appear once; the ten largest clones hold 0.95% to 1.5%. The sample in question was CD4+ or CD8+ T cells sorted from blood, obtained in a trial of the OX40 agonist ivuxolimab. These receptors were taken from an adult with an advanced solid tumor such as melanoma, head and neck, liver or kidney cancer.

This chain connects TRBV9 to TRBJ1-4; TRBD1 aligns across 7 bases. CDR1 is SGDLS, CDR2 YYNGEE, per germline. CDR3 length: 14 residues. Trimming took 0 bases from V and 7 from J; bases not matched to a gene: 3. CDR3 loop: CASSVGGQLEKLFF. The CDR3 DNA follows: TGTGCCAGCAGCGTAGGGGGACAGCTTGAAAAACTGTTTTTT. Supplemented by reference TRBV9 and TRBJ1-4, the full variable domain reads DSGVTQTPKHLITATGQRVTLRCSPRSGDLSVYWYQQSLDQGLQFLIQYYNGEERAKGNILERFSAQQFPDLHSELNLSSLELGDSALYFCASSVGGQLEKLFFGSGTQLSVL.

V gene TRBV5-1 combines with J gene TRBJ2-7; D remains ambiguous. Germline V gives CDR1 SGHRS, CDR2 YFSETQ. The V end lost 0 bases, the J end lost 7 bases, and 11 bases lay between the germline ends. The CDR3 totals 13 residues. The CDR3 DNA reads TGCGCCAGCAGCTTGGTAAGGGCGGCGGAGCAGTACTTC. It codes for CASSLVRAAEQYF.

The V and J genes are TRBV19 and TRBJ2-1; D may be TRBD1 or TRBD2 (5 bases each). Germline lookup yields CDR1 LNHDA and CDR2 SQIVND (reference sequence). The CDR3 spans 15 residues. With 3 bases removed from V and 6 bases from J, the gap between germline ends came to 15 bases. CDR3 nucleotides: TGTGCCAGTAGTATGGGACCAAACACACCCAATGAGCAGTTCTTC. Translated, it gives CASSMGPNTPNEQFF.

The chain links TRBV2 to TRBJ1-2, with D possibly being TRBD1 (6 bases). The germline gives CDR1 SNHLY, CDR2 FYNNEI. With 8 bases removed from V and 4 bases from J, the gap between germline ends came to 17 bases. The CDR3 loop spans 14 amino acids. The CDR3 DNA reads as TGTGCCAGCGGGGGCGTGACAGGTCCCTATGGCTACACCTTC. This encodes CASGGVTGPYGYTF.

The rearrangement joins TRBV19 to TRBJ2-7; perhaps D is TRBD1 or TRBD2 (7 bases each). V was shortened by 5 bases and J by 1 base, with 18 bases between the two germline ends. The CDR3 covers 16 residues. Germline V gives CDR1 LNHDA, CDR2 SQIVND (reference sequence). This CDR3 reads CASSLRHRGGSYEQYF. The CDR3 nucleotides read TGTGCCAGTAGTCTCCGGCACAGGGGAGGGTCCTACGAGCAGTACTTC.

J is TRBJ2-1 and V is TRBV7-2; a possible D gene is TRBD1 (5 bases). The germline V gene has CDR1 SGHTA and CDR2 FQGNSA. V lost 5 bases and J 0 bases, leaving 11 bases between the germline ends. The CDR3 runs to 15 residues. The chain's CDR3 is CASSPHRLSYNEQFF. CDR3 DNA sequence: TGTGCCAGCAGCCCGCACAGGCTCTCCTACAATGAGCAGTTCTTC.

Of note for this clone: The junction does not match germline at one end; this may be a read error. This sequence joins TRBV5-6 and TRBJ2-7; TRBD2 matches at 7 bases. The CDR3 sequence is 13 residues long. The germline V gene has CDR1 SGHDT and CDR2 YYEEEE. Written as DNA, the CDR3 is TGTGCCAGCTCCTATGCCGGGGGGAACGGACCTCACTTC. Its translation: CASSYAGGNGPHF. Full variable domain (remainder filled in from reference TRBV5-6 and TRBJ2-7): DAGVTQSPTHLIKTRGQQVTLRCSPKSGHDTVSWYQQALGQGPQFIFQYYEEEERQRGNFPDRFSGHQFPNYSSELNVNALLLGDSALYLCASSYAGGNGPHFGPGTRLTVT.

J is TRBJ2-7 and V is TRBV19; maybe TRBD2 (6 bases). Deletions cut 0 bases from V and 4 bases from J, with 10 bases between. The CDR3 has 14 amino acids. Germline V lookup: CDR1 LNHDA, CDR2 SQIVND (reference sequence). The CDR3 DNA reads as TGTGCCAGTAGTATAGACGGGGGTAGGTACGAGCAGTACTTC. Its translation is CASSIDGGRYEQYF.